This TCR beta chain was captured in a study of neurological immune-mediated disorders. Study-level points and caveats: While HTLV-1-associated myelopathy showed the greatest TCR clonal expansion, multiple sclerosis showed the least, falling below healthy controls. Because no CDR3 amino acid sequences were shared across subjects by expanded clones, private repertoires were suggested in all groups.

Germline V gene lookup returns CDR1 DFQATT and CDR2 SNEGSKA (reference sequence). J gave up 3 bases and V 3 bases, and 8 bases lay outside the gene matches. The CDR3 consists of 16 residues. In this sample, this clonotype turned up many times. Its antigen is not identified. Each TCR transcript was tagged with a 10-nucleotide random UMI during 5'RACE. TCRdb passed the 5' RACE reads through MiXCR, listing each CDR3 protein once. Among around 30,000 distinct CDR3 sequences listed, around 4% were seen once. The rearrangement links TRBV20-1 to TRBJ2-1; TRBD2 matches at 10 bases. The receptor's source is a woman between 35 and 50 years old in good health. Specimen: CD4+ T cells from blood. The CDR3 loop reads CSASDPGTSDYNEQFF. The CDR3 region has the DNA TGCAGTGCTAGTGACCCTGGGACTAGCGACTACAATGAGCAGTTCTTC.